This T cell receptor beta chain was obtained from a study of blood T cell repertoires in COVID-19. Overall study context: Samples representing acute and convalescent COVID-19 were sourced from the United States, Italy and Spain. The cDNA or gDNA used as material had been derived from T cells, B-cell-depleted T cells, or PBMCs.

Under the authors' procedure: Amplified reference gene primers provided the basis for estimating nucleated cell counts. The table came from immunoSEQ multiplex PCR; TCRdb's copy has only in-frame clones and leaves some out. V and J calls and clone size are as listed in that table; D and trimming were resolved from the DNA. The sample lists 130,000 to 150,000 clones; about 76% were seen once. Trimming took off 1 base at V and 0 bases at J, with 6 bases between the two ends. Germline lookup yields CDR1 KGHSH and CDR2 LQKENI. The CDR3 covers 15 residues. This clone appeared a few times. This receptor was identified in a man older than 75 with acute or convalescent COVID-19. Input material: peripheral blood. This chain links TRBV18 with TRBJ2-2, with D hard to call. The CDR3 sequence is CASSPLQANTGELFF. CDR3 DNA: TGTGCCAGCTCACCACTTCAGGCGAACACCGGGGAGCTGTTTTTT.